The sequence of this TCR beta chain was determined in a study of T cell clones after liver transplantation. Study overall: Samples came from ITN030ST, which attempted immunosuppression withdrawal within 2 years of liver transplantation. The study, taken as a whole, reports: Compared with third party-reactive sequences, donor-reactive ones declined more, independent of withdrawal success. A significant post-transplant drop in circulating graft-donor-reactive CD4 TCRbeta sequences occurred in most of the 8 subjects.

Germline trimming cut 6 bases from V and 2 bases from J; bases unmatched to any gene: 6. CDR3 length equals 15 residues. Germline V gene lookup returns CDR1 LGHNA and CDR2 YNFKEQ. Produced via immunoSEQ multiplex PCR; TCRdb's table is partial and in-frame only. The table includes 85,000 to 130,000 clones, around four fifths detected once. As regards this clone: Its target is unknown.

J is TRBJ2-1 and V is TRBV4-2; 8 bases are shared with TRBD2. The sequence was collected from a human donor who received a liver transplant. Source: CD4+ T cells from blood, taken before liver transplant. For the CDR3, the DNA is TGTGCCAGCAGACCAGCGGGAGCGGCCTACAATGAGCAGTTCTTC. This translates into CASRPAGAAYNEQFF.